This is a list of T cell receptor beta chains from one sample in a study of blood T cell repertoires in COVID-19. Sequencing was performed with immunoSEQ multiplex PCR; in TCRdb, only in-frame clones are kept and a portion is missing. The data show around 200,000 clones, about nine tenths seen once. Sequencing was done on a sample of peripheral blood. These receptors came from a young man with active or convalescent COVID-19. CDR3s include the opening cysteine and the closing phenylalanine or tryptophan. A D gene is named only where the DNA matches it firmly. Some rows have no size entry. The others give once, few or many, or a class for an expanded clone.

TGTGCCATCAGTGAGTTGGGGGGAAGGTCCTACGAGCAGTACTTC CAISELGGRSYEQYF TRBV10-3 NA TRBJ2-7 NA
TGTGCCAGCAGTTACTCGAAGCCTGGGGGGGCCACAGATACGCAGTATTTT CASSYSKPGGATDTQYF TRBV6-2/TRBV6-3 NA TRBJ2-3 NA
TGTGCCAGCAGTGCGAGCACAGATACGCAGTATTTT CASSASTDTQYF TRBV12-3/TRBV12-4 NA TRBJ2-3 NA
TGTGCCATCAGTGACCAGGGGGTCCAAGAGACCCAGTACTTC CAISDQGVQETQYF TRBV10-3 TRBD1 TRBJ2-5 NA
TGCAGTGGGCTGGCTAACTATGGCTACACCTTC CSGLANYGYTF TRBV29-1 NA TRBJ1-2 NA
TGTGCCAGTAGTAAAATGGCGGGGTCCCGCACAGATACGCAGTATTTT CASSKMAGSRTDTQYF TRBV19 NA TRBJ2-3 NA
TGTGCCAGCAGCTTTAACAGGGGGCGCGGCTATGGCTACACCTTC CASSFNRGRGYGYTF TRBV7-2 TRBD1 TRBJ1-2 NA
TGCGCCAGCAGCTTGGCCGGGACAGGGGTCGGCACAGATACGCAGTATTTT CASSLAGTGVGTDTQYF TRBV5-1 TRBD1 TRBJ2-3 NA
TGTGCCAGCAGCCCGCAGGGTCCGGACTATGGCTACACCTTC CASSPQGPDYGYTF TRBV11-2 NA TRBJ1-2 once
TGTGCCAGCAGCTTAAGCCGCGGTAGCTCCTACGAGCAGTACTTC CASSLSRGSSYEQYF TRBV13 NA TRBJ2-7 NA
TGTGCCAGCAGCTTGGGACCCGACCGTGAGGGTGGCTACACCTTC CASSLGPDREGGYTF TRBV5-5 NA TRBJ1-2 NA
TGCGCCAGCAGCTTGGGGGGACAGGGAAGTTATGGCTACACCTTC CASSLGGQGSYGYTF TRBV5-1 TRBD1 TRBJ1-2 NA